This T cell receptor beta chain was captured by sequencing in a study of cytomegalovirus exposure and HLA in healthy donors. Turning to this clone: Its antigen is currently unknown.

General study points: Using the classifier, cytomegalovirus status was reportedly diagnosed with high specificity and sensitivity. Through in vitro validation, three CMV-associated chains were shown to be specific for CMV antigens.

This table comes from immunoSEQ multiplex PCR, and its TCRdb copy is limited to in-frame clones, with some not included. The table has under 140,000 clones, approximately 89% seen once. The origin of this receptor is a woman between 18 and 30 years old in good health and CMV-seronegative. The sample was PBMCs.

CDR3 sequence: CASQFGQGDTIYF. The CDR3 DNA follows: TGTGCCAGCCAATTCGGACAGGGCGACACCATATATTTT. The rearrangement links TRBV21-1 to TRBJ1-3; the table calls TRBD1, which could not be checked here. TRBV21-1 corresponds to a pseudogene. The CDR3 loop spans 13 amino acids.